This TCR beta chain is drawn from a study of blood T cell repertoires in COVID-19. At the level of the study: Both acute and convalescent COVID-19 samples were obtained from the United States, Italy and Spain. The cDNA or gDNA used as material had been derived from T cells, B-cell-depleted T cells, or PBMCs.

The V end was cut by 7 bases, the J end by 4 bases, with 21 bases between. CDR1 SGHRS and CDR2 YFSETQ come from the germline V gene. The CDR3 is 17 residues long. As originally analysed: Counts of nucleated cells, estimated from reference gene primer amplification, were obtained. The table came from immunoSEQ multiplex PCR; TCRdb's copy has only in-frame clones and leaves some out. The V and J calls and clone size come from that table; D and trimming were worked out from the DNA. In the table there are 150,000 to 200,000 clones, approximately 87% of which are singletons. This clone was observed a handful of times.

The V gene is TRBV5-1, the J gene TRBJ1-6; no clear D gene. The sequencing input was peripheral blood. The receptor was isolated from a man in his forties with active or convalescent COVID-19. The CDR3 sequence is CASGEAARGSYNSPLHF. CDR3 sequence (DNA): TGCGCCAGCGGGGAGGCCGCGCGGGGAAGTTATAATTCACCCCTCCACTTT. The full variable domain, rest sourced from reference TRBV5-1 and TRBJ1-6, is KAGVTQTPRYLIKTRGQQVTLSCSPISGHRSVSWYQQTPGQGLQFLFEYFSETQRNKGNFPGRFSGRQFSNSRSEMNVSTLELGDSALYLCASGEAARGSYNSPLHFGNGTRLTVT.